The 13 T cell receptor beta chains below come from one sample, sequenced in a study of T cells in Graves' hyperthyroidism and ophthalmopathy. The source material, RNA transcripts, was used to amplify TCR beta CDR3 regions. An initial round of RT-PCR targeting the TCR CDR3 relied on the HTBI primer set. TCRdb used MiXCR to reprocess the multiplex PCR reads, holding one entry per CDR3 protein. The sample records over 300,000 distinct CDR3 sequences, 11% to 15% being singletons. Material for sequencing was blood. Every receptor here comes from a woman in her sixties with Graves' hyperthyroidism.

This clonotype occurred many times. The chain recombines TRBV5-1 with TRBJ2-7; no reliable D call. The V gene's germline CDR1 is SGHRS and CDR2 YFSETQ. This CDR3 spans 13 amino acids. The ends were cut back, 2 bases at V and 3 bases at J, with 9 bases in the middle. CDR3: CASSFLGFYEQYF. DNA for the CDR3: TGCGCCAGCAGCTTCTTGGGATTCTACGAGCAGTACTTC.

This clonotype was seen ten or more times. The DNA of the CDR3 is TGTGCCAGCACCCCCCTACGGGCGGGGGCGGTGATCAATGAGCAGTTCTTC. As protein: CASTPLRAGAVINEQFF. This rearrangement joins TRBV5-6 to TRBJ2-1; possibly TRBD2 for D (7 bases). V was pared by 6 bases and J by 6 bases, with 25 bases between. Germline V gives CDR1 SGHDT, CDR2 YYEEEE. This CDR3 spans 17 amino acids.

This clonotype was picked up many times. This sequence joins TRBV7-9 and TRBJ2-1, with 7 bases identical to TRBD2. This CDR3 comprises 15 residues. V lost 1 base, J lost 8 bases, and 8 bases stayed unmatched. Germline V gene lookup returns CDR1 SEHNR and CDR2 FQNEAQ (reference sequence). CDR3 protein: CASSLGLAREYEQFF. CDR3 nucleotide sequence: TGTGCCAGCAGCTTAGGACTAGCCCGAGAGTATGAGCAGTTCTTC.

The chain is built from TRBV5-5 and TRBJ2-7; D gene ambiguous. CDR3 length: 13 residues. Trimming removed 2 bases at V and 8 bases at J, with 14 bases between. The germline V gene encodes CDR1 SGHKS and CDR2 YYEKEE (reference sequence). The CDR3 DNA is TGTGCCAGCAGCTTTAAGGATACGGGCCAGCAGTACTTC. Residues: CASSFKDTGQQYF.

A few counts support this clonotype. The CDR3 DNA reads as TGTGCCAGTAGTATCCGGTCAGGGTTGAACATTCAGTACTTC. Its translation is CASSIRSGLNIQYF. This chain links TRBV19 with TRBJ2-4; D possibly corresponds to TRBD1 (5 bases). This CDR3 region has 14 residues. Germline CDR1 is LNHDA and CDR2 is SQIVND (reference sequence). V was cut by 3 bases and J by 7 bases, with 13 bases left in between.

This clonotype was picked up many times. CDR3 amino acids: CSAKDQIAKNIQYF. The CDR3 DNA sequence: TGCAGTGCCAAGGACCAGATAGCCAAAAACATTCAGTACTTC. The J gene is TRBJ2-4, the V gene TRBV20-1, with D hard to call. The germline CDR1 and CDR2 sequences are DFQATT and SNEGSKA (reference sequence). V lost 6 bases and J 0 bases, leaving 12 bases between the germline ends. This CDR3 has 14 residues.

The rearrangement links TRBV5-6 to TRBJ2-3; D is undetermined. Germline-derived CDR1 and CDR2 are SGHDT and YYEEEE. V was pared by 0 bases and J by 1 base, with 9 bases between. This CDR3 has 15 residues. The CDR3 DNA sequence: TGTGCCAGCAGCTTGGGGGATTGGGGCACAGATACGCAGTATTTT. Translating it yields CASSLGDWGTDTQYF.

The chain has TRBV4-1 and TRBJ1-1, with D maybe TRBD1 (6 bases). The ends were cut back, 0 bases at V and 6 bases at J, with 23 bases in the middle. The length of the CDR3 is 18 residues. CDR1 MGHRA and CDR2 YSYEKL come from the germline V gene. The CDR3 coding sequence is TGCGCCAGCAGCCAAGATGGTGGTGGGGGGGCGATAGGCCCTGAAGCTTTCTTT. This translates into CASSQDGGGGAIGPEAFF.

In the case of this clonotype: Since a much larger clone is just one base distant, this may be a read error. The chain recombines TRBV4-1 with TRBJ2-1; 8 bases map to TRBD2. The CDR3 has 16 residues. The V gene end was trimmed by 3 bases and the J gene end by 4 bases; junction bases not matched to a gene: 8. Germline-derived CDR1 and CDR2 are MGHRA and YSYEKL. The CDR3 DNA follows: TGCGCCAGCAGCCAGCAAATAGCGGGAAGGTACAATGAGCAGTTCTTC. Protein sequence: CASSQQIAGRYNEQFF.

This clonotype was counted at least ten times. This chain links TRBV5-1 with TRBJ2-3, with D possibly being TRBD1 (5 bases). Germline CDR1 reads SGHRS; CDR2 reads YFSETQ. This CDR3 region has 15 residues. V shed 2 bases and J shed 5 bases, with 15 bases lying between them. CDR3 coding DNA: TGCGCCAGCAGCTTACGCAGGGCCTTAGGAGATACGCAGTATTTT. It codes for CASSLRRALGDTQYF.

The CDR3 sequence is CASSVTRDVRQYF. CDR3 coding DNA: TGTGCCAGCAGCGTTACTCGGGACGTACGGCAGTATTTT. V and J are TRBV11-2 and TRBJ2-3; D may match TRBD1 or TRBD2 (5 bases each). The V and J ends lost 5 bases and 11 bases respectively, with 17 bases between them. CDR1 is SGHAT and CDR2 is FQNNGV in the germline V gene. This CDR3 is built from 13 residues.

A few counts support this clonotype. The V call is TRBV29-1, the J call TRBJ2-5; TRBD1 agrees at 8 bases. The CDR3 has 13 residues. V dropped 6 bases and J dropped 4; count of bases not matched to a gene: 7. The germline V gene encodes CDR1 SQVTM and CDR2 ANQGSEA. CDR3 region: CSVGQAGRETQYF. In DNA form, the CDR3 reads TGCAGCGTGGGACAGGCTGGTCGAGAGACCCAGTACTTC.

This clonotype was counted ten times or more. This chain connects TRBV12-3 or TRBV12-4 to TRBJ2-1; D is perhaps TRBD1 (6 bases). The CDR3 is 16 amino acids. V was cut by 5 bases and J by 6 bases, with 20 bases left in between. The CDR3 sequence is CASSPEGAGVSNEQFF. Here the CDR3 DNA reads TGTGCCAGCAGTCCAGAAGGGGCAGGGGTTTCCAATGAGCAGTTCTTC.